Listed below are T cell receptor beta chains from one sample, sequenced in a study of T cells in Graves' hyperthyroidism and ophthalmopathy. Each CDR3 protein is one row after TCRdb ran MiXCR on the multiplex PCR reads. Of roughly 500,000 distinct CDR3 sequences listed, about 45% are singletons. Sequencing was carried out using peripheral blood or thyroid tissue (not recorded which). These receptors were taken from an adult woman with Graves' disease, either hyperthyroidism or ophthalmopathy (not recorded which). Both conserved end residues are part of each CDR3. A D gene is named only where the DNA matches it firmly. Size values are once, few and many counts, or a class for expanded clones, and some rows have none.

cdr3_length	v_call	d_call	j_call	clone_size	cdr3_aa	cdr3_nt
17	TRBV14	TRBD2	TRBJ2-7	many	CASSQDWGLAGVYEQYF	TGTGCCAGCAGCCAAGATTGGGGACTAGCGGGAGTCTACGAGCAGTACTTC
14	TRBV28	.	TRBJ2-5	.	CASSPVRVEETQYF	TGTGCCAGCAGTCCCGTGAGGGTCGAAGAGACCCAGTACTTC
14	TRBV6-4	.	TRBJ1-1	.	CASRITGPNTEAFF	TGTGCCAGCAGAATAACAGGGCCAAACACTGAAGCTTTCTTT
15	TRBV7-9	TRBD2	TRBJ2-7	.	CASSLPGLAGVEQYF	TGTGCCAGCAGTCTTCCGGGACTAGCGGGAGTCGAGCAGTACTTC
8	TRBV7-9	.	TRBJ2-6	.	CASSPMTF	TGTGCCAGCAGCCCCATGACTTTC
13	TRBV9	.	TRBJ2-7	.	CASSQMVAYEQYF	TGCGCCAGCAGCCAGATGGTCGCGTACGAGCAGTACTTC
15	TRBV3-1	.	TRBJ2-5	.	CASSQEWSPQETQYF	TGTGCCAGCAGCCAAGAATGGTCGCCACAAGAGACCCAGTACTTC
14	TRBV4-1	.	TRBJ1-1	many	CASSQDSGNTEAFF	TGCGCCAGCAGCCAAGATTCAGGGAACACTGAAGCTTTCTTT
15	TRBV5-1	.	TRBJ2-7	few	CASSFLQGPSYEQYF	TGCGCCAGCAGCTTTCTACAGGGACCCTCCTACGAGCAGTACTTC
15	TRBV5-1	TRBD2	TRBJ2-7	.	CASSASGLAGYEQYF	TGCGCCAGCAGCGCCTCGGGACTAGCGGGATACGAGCAGTACTTC
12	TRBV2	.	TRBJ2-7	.	CASSSADYEQYF	TGTGCCAGCAGTTCGGCAGACTACGAGCAGTACTTC
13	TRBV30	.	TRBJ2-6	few	CAWSGYGANVLTF	TGTGCCTGGTCGGGGTATGGGGCCAACGTCCTGACTTTC
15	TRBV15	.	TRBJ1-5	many	CATSLSLHNNQPQHF	TGTGCCACCAGCCTATCTTTACACAACAATCAGCCCCAGCATTTT
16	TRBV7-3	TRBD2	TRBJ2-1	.	CASSSHSGRTYNEQFF	TGTGCCAGCAGCTCCCATAGCGGGAGAACCTACAATGAGCAGTTCTTC
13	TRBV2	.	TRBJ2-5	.	CASSVPGKETQYF	TGTGCCAGCAGTGTTCCAGGGAAAGAGACCCAGTACTTC
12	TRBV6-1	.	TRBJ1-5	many	CASFGREQPQHF	TGTGCCAGCTTCGGGAGGGAGCAGCCCCAGCATTTT
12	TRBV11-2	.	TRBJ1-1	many	CASSPRRLEAFF	TGTGCCAGCAGCCCTCGACGGCTTGAAGCTTTCTTT
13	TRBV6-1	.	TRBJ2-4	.	CASSGLAKNIQYF	TGTGCCAGCAGTGGGTTGGCCAAAAACATTCAGTACTTC
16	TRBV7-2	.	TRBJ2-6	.	CASSLVQGGGANVLTF	TGTGCCAGCAGCTTAGTCCAGGGAGGTGGGGCCAACGTCCTGACTTTC
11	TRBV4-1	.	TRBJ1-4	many	CASSQGGQLFF	TGCGCCAGCAGCCAAGGGGGTCAACTGTTTTTT
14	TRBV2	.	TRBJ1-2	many	CASRERARAYGYTF	TGTGCCAGCAGAGAAAGGGCCAGGGCCTATGGCTACACCTTC
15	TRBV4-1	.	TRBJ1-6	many	CASSQEQRTNSPLHF	TGCGCCAGCAGCCAAGAGCAGAGGACTAATTCACCCCTCCACTTT